This T cell receptor (beta chain) was obtained from a study of PD-1 blockade in classical Hodgkin lymphoma. The data were produced by immunoSEQ multiplex PCR, yet TCRdb's version contains in-frame clones alone and is incomplete. Of around 37,000 clones in the sample, about 94% were seen once. The CDR3 covers 15 residues. V lost 3 bases and J lost 4; bases outside the gene matches: 6. The germline CDR1 and CDR2 sequences are SGHTA and FQGTGA. Time point: cycle 4 day 1 (C4D1), after less than seven weeks of nivolumab. All patients relapsed after autologous stem cell transplantation, and brentuximab vedotin exposure varied. Negative selection with magnetic separation was used to purify CD4+ T cells from thawed PBMCs.

This clonotype was obtained from a human donor with classical Hodgkin lymphoma. The sequenced sample was CD4+ T cells from blood, obtained before the fourth cycle of nivolumab. V gene TRBV7-3 combines with J gene TRBJ2-1, with TRBD2 matching over 7 bases. As DNA, the CDR3 is TGTGCCAGCAGCTTCTGGGCGGGAGAGTACAATGAGCAGTTCTTC. It specifies CASSFWAGEYNEQFF.